A selection of T cell receptor beta chains follows, all from one sample in a study of blood T cell repertoires in COVID-19. The protocol was immunoSEQ multiplex PCR, while the TCRdb copy is restricted to in-frame clones and leaves out a portion. The sample lists more than 110,000 clones, under 90% occurring once. The sequencing input was peripheral blood. These receptors were taken from a human donor in a cohort sampled during active COVID-19. CDR3s leave out the opening cysteine and the closing phenylalanine or tryptophan.

j_call | v_call | cdr3_aa
TRBJ2-1 | TRBV28 | ASSPSGGIGNEQF
TRBJ1-5 | TRBV2 | ASSGTGKGQPQH
TRBJ2-5 | TRBV5-8 | ASSLGTSGYQETQY
TRBJ1-2 | TRBV28 | ASSTGTGDYGYT
TRBJ2-3 | TRBV6-5 | ASSSSGVAGGQY
TRBJ2-7 | TRBV28 | ASKTGSHEQY
TRBJ1-5 | TRBV18 | ASSQYRLGQGDNQPQH
TRBJ2-1 | TRBV19 | ASSVSSRGQQF
TRBJ2-3 | TRBV6-5 | ASREGLSTDTQY
TRBJ2-1 | TRBV6-6 | ASSYGSGSYDNEQF
TRBJ2-5 | TRBV4-3 | ASSQDRGSQETQY